This record concerns one T cell receptor (beta chain) sequence. The data are from a study of blood T cell repertoires in COVID-19. The overall study: COVID-19 samples collected from the United States, Italy and Spain covered acute and convalescent phases.

This CDR3 contains 16 residues. Germline V gene lookup returns CDR1 SGHTA and CDR2 FQGNSA. J lost 7 bases, V lost 7 bases, and 9 bases had no gene match. The authors' processing: The authors estimated nucleated cell counts from reference gene primer amplification. Sequencing used immunoSEQ multiplex PCR; TCRdb keeps in-frame clones, though not all of them. The V and J calls and clone size were taken over from that table, and D and trimming were inferred from the DNA. Of about 260,000 clones listed, 87% are singletons. The receptor was isolated from a woman between 45 and 60 years old who had recovered from COVID-19. Sequencing used peripheral blood. The rearrangement uses TRBV7-2 and TRBJ2-5; 16 nucleotides align to TRBD2. CDR3 region: CASTLRGTSGGATQYF. CDR3 DNA sequence: TGTGCCAGCACTCTACGCGGGACTAGCGGGGGGGCGACCCAGTACTTC.